This TCR beta chain was obtained from a study of siplizumab effects on memory and regulatory T cells. Study-wide findings and caveats: Most alloreactive clones went unmapped to unstimulated subsets; only a minor fraction mapped. Roughly 80-95% of dividing CD4+ or CD8+ clones were without an attributable naive or memory phenotype. Memory T cells appeared less diverse than naive cells, which seemed to contribute substantially to alloresponse.

Comment on this clone: What it recognizes is unknown.

Assayed TCR templates numbered about 10^5 for each sample. The data were produced by immunoSEQ multiplex PCR, yet TCRdb's version contains in-frame clones alone and is incomplete. The data contain 100,000 or so clones, more than 85% of them seen just once; the ten biggest clones take up 0.15%. The sequenced sample consisted of CD4+ T cells sorted from blood. The sequence was obtained from a human donor in good health.

The CDR3 DNA is TGTGCCAGCAGCTTGGGGGCAGATACGCAGTATTTT. Translation: CASSLGADTQYF. J is TRBJ2-3 and V is TRBV5-4, with D unclear. The CDR3 spans 12 residues. Germline V gene sequence: CDR1 SGHNT, CDR2 YYREEE (reference sequence). Deletions cut 0 bases from V and 4 bases from J, with 3 bases between.